The next 12 T cell receptor beta chains were all read from a single sample in a study of OX40 agonist ivuxolimab in advanced cancers. Only in-frame clones appear in the TCRdb table, and some are missing; sequencing was by immunoSEQ multiplex PCR. The table lists about 100,000 clones, over 75% of them singletons. The source was CD4+ or CD8+ T cells sorted from blood, collected in a trial of the OX40 agonist ivuxolimab. These TCRs come from an adult with an advanced solid tumor such as melanoma, head and neck, liver or kidney cancer.

The CDR3 loop is CASSLRPRGRSTDQPQHF. In DNA form, the CDR3 reads TGTGCCAGCAGCTTAAGGCCACGAGGGCGCAGTACGGATCAGCCCCAGCATTTT. The chain recombines TRBV7-2 with TRBJ1-5, with D unclear. CDR1 SGHTA and CDR2 FQGNSA come from the germline V gene. V was cut by 2 bases and J by 5 bases, with 22 bases left in between. CDR3 length: 18 amino acids.

This clone was seen once. The chain recombines TRBV11-2 with TRBJ2-3; D is perhaps TRBD1 (5 bases). Germline V lookup: CDR1 SGHAT, CDR2 FQNNGV. The CDR3 runs to 15 residues. Trimming removed 0 bases at V and 3 bases at J, with 10 bases between. The CDR3 nucleotides read TGTGCCAGCAGCTTAGATTATAGGGGAACAGATACGCAGTATTTT. It translates to CASSLDYRGTDTQYF.

V and J are TRBV29-1 and TRBJ2-5; 7 nucleotides agree with TRBD1. The CDR3 runs to 13 residues. V was pared by 6 bases and J by 1 base, with 5 bases of the junction left unmatched. The germline V gene encodes CDR1 SQVTM and CDR2 ANQGSEA. CDR3 nucleotides: TGCAGCGTCGCTCACAGGGGCCAAGAGACCCAGTACTTC. Its protein product is CSVAHRGQETQYF.

J is TRBJ1-2 and V is TRBV5-5, with 10 bases identical to TRBD1. Germline CDR1 and CDR2: SGHKS and YYEKEE (reference sequence). V shed 0 bases, J shed 5 bases, and the junction held 1 base outside the gene matches. The CDR3 length is 14 residues. The CDR3 region is CASSLADRGYGYTF. As DNA, the CDR3 is TGTGCCAGCAGCTTGGCGGACAGGGGGTATGGCTACACCTTC.

The chain is built from TRBV5-1 and TRBJ2-1; TRBD2 aligns across 7 bases. Germline V CDR1 and CDR2: SGHRS, YFSETQ. The CDR3 is 15 residues long. V lost 4 bases and J lost 9; bases outside the gene matches: 13. The CDR3 spells CASSVAGRSGGEQFF. For the CDR3, the DNA is TGCGCCAGCAGCGTAGCCGGGAGATCGGGAGGTGAGCAGTTCTTC.

The chain couples TRBV19 to TRBJ2-2; TRBD1 matches 9 bases. Germline-derived CDR1 and CDR2 are LNHDA and SQIVND (reference sequence). Trimming removed 5 bases from V and 4 bases from J; junction bases left unmatched: 8. The CDR3 has 16 residues. The CDR3 loop is CASSPGTGPTTGELFF. The CDR3 DNA reads as TGTGCCAGTAGTCCCGGGACAGGGCCGACCACCGGGGAGCTGTTTTTT.

The rearrangement links TRBV18 to TRBJ2-2; a possible D gene is TRBD1 (5 bases). CDR3 length: 14 residues. V gave up 2 bases and J gave up 6 bases, with 10 bases separating them. Germline V gene sequence: CDR1 KGHSH, CDR2 LQKENI. The CDR3 loop reads CASSPSGSAGELFF. CDR3 nucleotide sequence: TGTGCCAGCTCACCATCAGGGTCGGCCGGGGAGCTGTTTTTT.

V and J are TRBV7-9 and TRBJ2-3; D ambiguous. Per the germline V gene, CDR1 is SEHNR and CDR2 is FQNEAQ (reference sequence). V lost 5 bases, J lost 0 bases, and 9 bases lay in between. CDR3 length equals 14 residues. The CDR3 loop reads CASSDVHSTDTQYF. Written as DNA, the CDR3 is TGTGCCAGCAGCGACGTTCACAGCACAGATACGCAGTATTTT.

The chain employs TRBV5-1 and TRBJ2-7; TRBD1 aligns across 8 bases. CDR3 length: 14 residues. CDR1 is SGHRS and CDR2 is YFSETQ in the germline V gene. V lost 2 bases, J lost 4 bases, and 5 bases stayed unmatched. The chain's CDR3 is CASSFDRGSYEQYF. CDR3 DNA: TGCGCCAGCAGCTTTGACAGGGGCTCGTACGAGCAGTACTTC.

CDR3 coding DNA: TGTGCCTGGAGTGTACGAGGGTCTGAAGCTTTCTTT. Amino acid sequence: CAWSVRGSEAFF. The chain links TRBV30 to TRBJ1-1; D unclear. The V and J ends lost 0 bases and 6 bases respectively, with 8 bases between them. The CDR3 is 12 amino acids. Germline V gene sequence: CDR1 GTSNPN, CDR2 SVGIG (reference sequence).

This chain connects TRBV7-9 to TRBJ2-2; D may be TRBD2 (6 bases). Germline V lookup: CDR1 SEHNR, CDR2 FQNEAQ (reference sequence). The CDR3 consists of 15 residues. V was trimmed by 7 bases and J by 0 bases, leaving 12 bases between them. The chain's CDR3 is CASTRDSTNTGELFF. The CDR3 coding sequence is TGTGCCAGCACCCGGGACTCTACGAACACCGGGGAGCTGTTTTTT.

Remarks on this clone: The sample carries other DNA sequences with the same CDR3. The CDR3 is CASSLTTDTQYF. CDR3 DNA sequence: TGCGCCAGCAGCCTGACCACAGATACGCAGTATTTT. This sequence joins TRBV5-1 and TRBJ2-3; D not certain. Germline CDR1 reads SGHRS; CDR2 reads YFSETQ. Trimming pared 4 bases from V and 2 bases from J, leaving 5 bases between. This CDR3 is built from 12 residues.